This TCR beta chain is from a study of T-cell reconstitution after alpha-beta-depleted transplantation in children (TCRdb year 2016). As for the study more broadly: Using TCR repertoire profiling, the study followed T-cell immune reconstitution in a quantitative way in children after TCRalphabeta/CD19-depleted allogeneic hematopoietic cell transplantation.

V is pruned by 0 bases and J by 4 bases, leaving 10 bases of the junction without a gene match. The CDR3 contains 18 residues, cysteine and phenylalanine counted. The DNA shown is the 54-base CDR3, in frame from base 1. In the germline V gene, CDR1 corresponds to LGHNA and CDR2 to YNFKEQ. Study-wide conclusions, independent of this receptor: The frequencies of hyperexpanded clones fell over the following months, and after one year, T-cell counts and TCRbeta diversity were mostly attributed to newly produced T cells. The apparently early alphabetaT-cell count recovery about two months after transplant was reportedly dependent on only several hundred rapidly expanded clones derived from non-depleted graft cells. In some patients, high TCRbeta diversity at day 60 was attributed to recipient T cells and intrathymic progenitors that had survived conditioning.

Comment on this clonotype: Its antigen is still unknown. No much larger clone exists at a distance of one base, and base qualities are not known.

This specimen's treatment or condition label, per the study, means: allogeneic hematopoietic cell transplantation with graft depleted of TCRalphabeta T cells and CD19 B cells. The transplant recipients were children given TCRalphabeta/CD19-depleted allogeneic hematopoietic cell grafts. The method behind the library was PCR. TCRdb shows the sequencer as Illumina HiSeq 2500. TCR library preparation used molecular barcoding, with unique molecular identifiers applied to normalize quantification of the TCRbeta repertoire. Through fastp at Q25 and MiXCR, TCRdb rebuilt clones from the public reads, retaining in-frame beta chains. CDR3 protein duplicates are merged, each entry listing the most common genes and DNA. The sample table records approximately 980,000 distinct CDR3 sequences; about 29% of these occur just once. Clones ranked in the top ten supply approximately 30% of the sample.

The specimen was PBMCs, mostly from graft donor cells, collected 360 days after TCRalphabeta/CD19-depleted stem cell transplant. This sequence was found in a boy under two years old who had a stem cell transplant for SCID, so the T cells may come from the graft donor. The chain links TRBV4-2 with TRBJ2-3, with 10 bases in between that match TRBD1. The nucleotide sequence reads TGTGCCAGCAGCCAAGATCGGGACAGGGGACGGTCGGCAGATACGCAGTATTTT. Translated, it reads CASSQDRDRGRSADTQYF.